Reported below is one T cell receptor (beta chain). Its antigen is still unknown. Patients counted as stable if ophthalmopathy did not develop within 18 months. Those with hyperthyroidism were 18 to 65 years old, newly diagnosed, and ill for under 2 months. Per germline, CDR1 SEHNR and CDR2 FQNEAQ (reference sequence). The CDR3 is 16 residues long. The V end was cut by 0 bases, the J end by 6 bases, with 15 bases between. This entry is derived from a study of T cells in Graves' hyperthyroidism and ophthalmopathy. Overall study findings and caveats: Researchers found most expanded thyroid clonotypes above 0.001 in blood as well. Onset of ophthalmopathy came a median approximately 6.8 months after the model predicted it.

Amplification of TCR beta CDR3 regions used RNA as the template. First-round RT-PCR with HTBI primers amplified the TCR CDR3 region. MiXCR, run by TCRdb on the multiplex PCR reads, gives a single entry per CDR3 protein. Counted here are approximately 330,000 distinct CDR3 sequences, 21% occurring once; the ten biggest clones make up around 45%. The specimen sequenced was blood. V gene TRBV7-9 combines with J gene TRBJ2-4, with D perhaps given as TRBD1 or TRBD2 (5 bases each). The sequence was collected from a woman in her forties or fifties with Graves' hyperthyroidism. The CDR3 nucleotides are TGTGCCAGCAGCTTAGCGGGACCCACCTCAGCAAACATTCAGTACTTC. It translates to CASSLAGPTSANIQYF.